This TCR beta chain was recorded in a study of cytomegalovirus exposure and HLA in healthy donors. Overall study results and limits: Rarity characterized most TCR sequences, yet some public TCRs appeared in many donors.

About this clone: Antigen specificity is unknown.

Trimming cost V 4 bases and J 3 bases, with 22 bases left between them. CDR3 size: 17 residues. CDR1 is SGHRS and CDR2 is YFSETQ in the germline V gene. Amplification used 60 Vbeta primers and 13 Jbeta primers. Produced via immunoSEQ multiplex PCR; TCRdb's table is partial and in-frame only. The sample has roughly 130,000 clones; about 61% are singletons. The sample taken for sequencing was PBMCs. The chain links TRBV5-1 to TRBJ1-2; weak D call: TRBD1 (5 bases). This TCR was sampled from a male donor in good health and CMV-seronegative. DNA for the CDR3: TGCGCCAGCAGCCCCACTACATCAGGGTCTCGGGACTATGGCTACACCTTC. This sequence encodes CASSPTTSGSRDYGYTF.